The 15 T cell receptor beta chains presented below share a single source sample, sequenced in a study of blood T cell repertoires in COVID-19. Sequencing used immunoSEQ multiplex PCR; TCRdb keeps in-frame clones, though not all of them. The sample includes about 49,000 clones, over 80% of them seen just once. Material for sequencing was peripheral blood. Every receptor here comes from a man aged 45 to 65 with acute or convalescent COVID-19.

The chain couples TRBV30 to TRBJ1-6; TRBD1 might be the D (5 bases). This CDR3 has 13 residues. V was clipped by 2 bases and J by 10 bases, with 12 bases between them. Germline loops: CDR1 GTSNPN, CDR2 SVGIG (reference sequence). CDR3 residues: CAWSQGGGSPLHF. The CDR3 coding sequence is TGTGCCTGGAGTCAGGGTGGAGGGTCACCCCTCCACTTT.

V gene TRBV27 combines with J gene TRBJ2-3; 8 bases match TRBD2. The CDR3 has 16 residues. Germline V gene data show CDR1 as MNHEY and CDR2 as SMNVEV (reference sequence). Unmatched junction bases numbered 7, after V lost 3 bases and J lost 2 bases. CDR3 amino acids: CASSFIGTSLTDTQYF. CDR3 DNA: TGTGCCAGCAGTTTTATAGGGACTAGTCTCACAGATACGCAGTATTTT.

The chain is built from TRBV27 and TRBJ2-2; possible D gene TRBD1, 5 bases. From germline, CDR1 is MNHEY and CDR2 SMNVEV (reference sequence). V gave up 2 bases and J gave up 1 base, with 5 bases separating them. The CDR3 contains 14 residues. For the CDR3, the DNA is TGTGCCAGCAGTTTACAGGGGAACACCGGGGAGCTGTTTTTT. Protein product: CASSLQGNTGELFF.

This rearrangement joins TRBV12-3 or TRBV12-4 to TRBJ1-5; the D gene is possibly TRBD1 (6 bases). The ends were cut back, 7 bases at V and 5 bases at J, with 9 bases in the middle. This CDR3 comprises 12 residues. CDR3 DNA sequence: TGTGCCAGCACCAGGGGATATCAGCCCCAGCATTTT. Its protein is CASTRGYQPQHF.

V is TRBV27 and J is TRBJ1-2, with TRBD1 as a possible D gene (6 bases). Trimming left V 2 bases short and J 3 bases short, with 13 bases between. The germline V gene encodes CDR1 MNHEY and CDR2 SMNVEV (reference sequence). The CDR3 covers 15 residues. CDR3 in amino acids: CASSLIGRGDYGYTF. Written as DNA, the CDR3 is TGTGCCAGCAGTTTAATAGGCAGGGGTGACTATGGCTACACCTTC.

The chain joins TRBV6-1 to TRBJ2-1; 8 nucleotides line up with TRBD2. CDR1 is MNHNS, CDR2 SASEGT, per germline. J lost 0 bases, V lost 0 bases, and 4 bases had no gene match. This CDR3 region has 17 residues. This CDR3 reads CASSEALSGSSYNEQFF. The CDR3 bases are TGTGCCAGCAGTGAAGCCCTGAGCGGGAGCTCCTACAATGAGCAGTTCTTC.

This CDR3 is CASRPHTSSYEQYF. The CDR3 bases are TGCGCCAGCAGACCCCACACTAGCTCCTACGAGCAGTACTTC. V is TRBV5-1 and J is TRBJ2-7; tentative D call: TRBD2 (5 bases). In germline, CDR1 is SGHRS, CDR2 YFSETQ. V gave up 5 bases and J gave up 0 bases, with 12 bases separating them. The CDR3 is 14 amino acids.

The rearrangement links TRBV30 to TRBJ2-2; 8 bases map to TRBD1. Germline V lookup: CDR1 GTSNPN, CDR2 SVGIG (reference sequence). The trim removed 0 bases at V and 3 bases at J, leaving 6 bases unmatched. The CDR3 sequence is 16 residues long. CDR3 nucleotide sequence: TGTGCCTGGAGTGTACCTCAGGGGGCGGACACCGGGGAGCTGTTTTTT. The encoded protein is CAWSVPQGADTGELFF.

This chain links TRBV5-4 with TRBJ1-2; D might be TRBD1 (6 bases). The CDR3 has 15 amino acids. V lost 0 bases to trimming and J lost 7 bases, with 16 bases between them. Germline V lookup: CDR1 SGHNT, CDR2 YYREEE (reference sequence). Here the CDR3 DNA reads TGTGCCAGCAGCTTGGCCGGTGGACAGAGGTCTGGCTACACCTTC. Protein: CASSLAGGQRSGYTF.

This rearrangement joins TRBV19 to TRBJ1-6; D possibly corresponds to TRBD1 (6 bases). V lost 1 base and J 5 bases, leaving 9 bases between the germline ends. CDR3 size: 15 residues. Germline-derived CDR1 and CDR2 are LNHDA and SQIVND (reference sequence). In DNA form, the CDR3 reads TGTGCCAGTAGTATAGGTTGGACAGATAATTCACCCCTCCACTTT. Protein: CASSIGWTDNSPLHF. Full variable domain (rest looked up from reference TRBV19 and TRBJ1-6): DGGITQSPKYLFRKEGQNVTLSCEQNLNHDAMYWYRQDPGQGLRLIYYSQIVNDFQKGDIAEGYSVSREKKESFPLTVTSAQKNPTAFYLCASSIGWTDNSPLHFGNGTRLTVT.

The V call is TRBV3-1 (or the pseudogene TRBV3-2), the J call TRBJ1-2; TRBD1 matches 7 bases. CDR1 is LGHDT and CDR2 is YNNKEL in the germline V gene (reference sequence). Trimming took 1 base from V and 0 from J; bases not matched to a gene: 14. This CDR3 is 19 amino acids long. This CDR3 is CASSQGSWTGSPTNYGYTF. CDR3 nucleotides: TGTGCCAGCAGCCAAGGGTCCTGGACAGGTAGTCCGACTAACTATGGCTACACCTTC.

In nucleotides, the CDR3 is TGTGCCAGCAGCCCGCTGACAAACTACGAGCAGTACTTC. It is translated as CASSPLTNYEQYF. This chain joins TRBV11-2 and TRBJ2-7; D uncertain. CDR3 size: 13 residues. V was cut by 5 bases and J by 3 bases, with 11 bases left in between. The germline gives CDR1 SGHAT, CDR2 FQNNGV.

The chain recombines TRBV3-1 (or the pseudogene TRBV3-2) with TRBJ2-1; tentative D call: TRBD2 (7 bases). This CDR3 is 16 amino acids long. CDR1 LGHDT and CDR2 YNNKEL come from the germline V gene (reference sequence). The V end lost 3 bases, the J end lost 0 bases, and 12 bases lay between the germline ends. The CDR3 bases are TGTGCCAGCAGCCACTCACGGGGGGCCTCCTACAATGAGCAGTTCTTC. Amino acid sequence: CASSHSRGASYNEQFF.

The count of this clone is one. V usage is TRBV18 and J usage is TRBJ1-2; 8 bases align to TRBD1. The V segment lost 3 bases and the J segment 6 bases; nucleotides outside the gene matches: 3. The germline gives CDR1 KGHSH, CDR2 LQKENI. CDR3 length: 13 amino acids. The DNA of the CDR3 is TGTGCCAGCTCACCGGACAGGGAGGATGGCTACACCTTC. This gives the protein CASSPDREDGYTF.

The chain recombines TRBV5-1 with TRBJ1-4; D not certain. Between the trimmed V and J ends, which lost 5 bases and 0 bases, there was a span of 11 bases. CDR1 SGHRS and CDR2 YFSETQ come from the germline V gene. This CDR3 has 15 amino acids. As DNA, the CDR3 is TGCGCCAGCAGTCGATGGGCCTCAACTAATGAAAAACTGTTTTTT. Its translation is CASSRWASTNEKLFF.